This section outlines one T cell receptor beta chain sequence together with its context. Its antigen is currently unknown. Time point defined: newly diagnosed GD, antithyroid drugs for less than 3 months. RNA isolated from PBMCs was used to make the TCR library. The length of the CDR3 is 13 residues. V lost 2 bases to trimming and J lost 3 bases, with 8 bases between them. The germline CDR1 and CDR2 sequences are SGHTA and FQGNSA. The authors built TCR beta libraries using iRepertoire HTBI primers and Arm-PCR of CDR3 regions. One entry per CDR3 protein, called by TCRdb with MiXCR from the multiplex PCR reads. The sample lists a few hundred thousand distinct CDR3 sequences; less than 15% were seen once. These data originate in a study of regulatory T cells in long-lasting Graves disease. Study observations and caveats: Persistent disease samples used TRBV28, TRBJ1-2 and TRBJ2-5 preferentially.

This sample also belongs to another study, concerning T cells in Graves' hyperthyroidism and ophthalmopathy. Per that paper: Most thyroid clonotypes expanded above 0.001 were also detected in blood.

The chain uses TRBV7-2 and TRBJ2-7; no firm D call. The TCR comes from a man younger than 45 with Graves disease. Sequenced here: peripheral blood mononuclear cells (PBMCs), sampled at new diagnosis, from a patient treated with antithyroid drugs. CDR3 DNA sequence: TGTGCCAGCAGCTTAAGTTCGGACTACGAGCAGTACTTC. This gives the protein CASSLSSDYEQYF.